This entry lists 31 T cell receptor beta chains sequenced from one sample in a study of read filtering for tumor transcriptome and immune sequencing. From around 440 ng of RNA, a library with molecular barcoded alpha/delta and beta/gamma adaptors was made. TCRdb reprocessed the reads with MiXCR, giving one entry per CDR3 protein. Of 75,000 to 95,000 distinct CDR3 sequences listed, roughly 21% are singletons. The sample was a population of CD138-negative cells sorted from bone marrow. The receptors stem from a donor at least 40 years old with multiple myeloma.

The sample holds a few counts of this clonotype. The junction does not match germline at one end; this may be a read error. The rearrangement links TRBV5-1 to TRBJ1-2; weak D call: TRBD1 (6 bases). CDR1 is SGHRS and CDR2 is YFSETQ in the germline V gene. The CDR3 is 13 amino acids. CDR3 sequence: CASRLDSLDGYTF. In nucleotides, the CDR3 is TGCGCCAGCAGGTTGGACAGCCTCGATGGCTACACCTTC.

This clonotype was detected many times. This rearrangement joins TRBV6-2 or TRBV6-3 to TRBJ1-1; D unresolved. The germline gives CDR1 MNHEY, CDR2 SVGEGT. The CDR3 covers 12 residues. With 6 bases removed from V and 4 bases from J, the gap between germline ends came to 9 bases. CDR3 sequence reads: CASRKLFTEAFF. Written as DNA, the CDR3 is TGTGCCAGCAGGAAGCTTTTCACTGAAGCTTTCTTT.

This clonotype has at least ten counts. The V gene is TRBV14, the J gene TRBJ2-1; 8 nucleotides agree with TRBD2. The length of the CDR3 is 16 residues. Unmatched junction bases numbered 10, after V lost 2 bases and J lost 7 bases. Germline lookup yields CDR1 SGHDN and CDR2 FVKESK. CDR3 nucleotide sequence: TGTGCCAGCAGCCAAAGACGGGGGGGCCGGGTAAATGAGCAGTTCTTC. Its protein product is CASSQRRGGRVNEQFF.

This clonotype has at least ten counts. The chain employs TRBV7-8 and TRBJ2-7; the D is unclear. V was trimmed by 1 base and J by 7 bases, leaving 8 bases between them. The CDR3 loop spans 12 amino acids. Germline loops: CDR1 SGHVS, CDR2 FQNEAQ. CDR3 protein: CASSLDLGEQYF. The CDR3 nucleotides read TGTGCCAGCAGCTTAGACCTGGGGGAGCAGTACTTC.

This clonotype was seen at least ten times. This chain joins TRBV6-1 and TRBJ2-5, with TRBD2 matching over 9 bases. This CDR3 is built from 15 residues. V shed 0 bases, J shed 1 base, and the junction held 0 bases outside the gene matches. The V gene's germline CDR1 is MNHNS and CDR2 SASEGT. The DNA of the CDR3 is TGTGCCAGCAGTGAAGCTAGCGGGGGCCAAGAGACCCAGTACTTC. This sequence encodes CASSEASGGQETQYF.

This clonotype appeared many times. The J gene is TRBJ2-7, the V gene TRBV5-5, with 9 positions matching TRBD1. The germline V gene encodes CDR1 SGHKS and CDR2 YYEKEE (reference sequence). The CDR3 is 14 amino acids. Unmatched junction bases numbered 8, after V lost 3 bases and J lost 7 bases. CDR3 DNA: TGTGCCAGCAGCTCGGGACAGGGCCGAGGGGAGCAGTACTTC. Its protein product is CASSSGQGRGEQYF.

This clonotype was observed many times. The V call is TRBV5-1, the J call TRBJ1-1; 9 bases align to TRBD1. The germline V gene encodes CDR1 SGHRS and CDR2 YFSETQ. The CDR3 is 15 residues long. The trim removed 2 bases at V and 1 base at J, leaving 3 bases unmatched. The CDR3 coding sequence is TGCGCCAGCAGCTTCACAGGGGGCGAGAACACTGAAGCTTTCTTT. Residues: CASSFTGGENTEAFF.

A note on this clonotype: A read error is possible here, since a much larger clone lies one base away. The chain combines TRBV6-5 with TRBJ2-7; 9 nucleotides match TRBD1. The CDR3 sequence is 13 residues long. Unmatched junction bases numbered 2, after V lost 3 bases and J lost 5 bases. Germline assignment: CDR1 MNHEY and CDR2 SVGAGI. The CDR3 bases are TGTGCCAGCAGTTATAACAGGGGGCACGAGCAGTACTTC. The encoded protein is CASSYNRGHEQYF.

This clonotype was counted only a few times. This chain connects TRBV11-2 to TRBJ2-3; D might be TRBD1 or TRBD2, each matching 5 bases. The germline V and J ends were trimmed by 5 bases and 1 base, with 7 bases remaining between them. CDR3 length equals 13 residues. The germline V gene has CDR1 SGHAT and CDR2 FQNNGV. The CDR3 region has the DNA TGTGCCAGCAGCCGGGACCGCACAGATACGCAGTATTTT. Amino acids: CASSRDRTDTQYF.

This clonotype was recorded at least ten times. V and J are TRBV7-9 and TRBJ1-1; unclear D gene. The V and J ends lost 4 bases and 1 base respectively, with 7 bases between them. CDR1 is SEHNR, CDR2 FQNEAQ, per germline (reference sequence). The CDR3 has 13 residues. The CDR3 region is CASSSSENTEAFF. CDR3 DNA: TGTGCCAGCAGCTCCTCTGAGAACACTGAAGCTTTCTTT. The full variable domain, with the rest looked up from reference TRBV7-9 and TRBJ1-1, is DTGVSQNPRHKITKRGQNVTFRCDPISEHNRLYWYRQTLGQGPEFLTYFQNEAQLEKSRLLSDRFSAERPKGSFSTLEIQRTEQGDSAMYLCASSSSENTEAFFGQGTRLTVV.

This clonotype was seen repeatedly, ten times or more. This rearrangement joins TRBV12-3 or TRBV12-4 to TRBJ1-2, with D possibly matching TRBD1 (6 bases). V was cut by 6 bases and J by 7 bases, with 12 bases left in between. The CDR3 consists of 12 residues. The CDR3 reads CASRIQGLGYTF. CDR3 in DNA: TGTGCCAGCAGGATACAGGGTCTTGGCTACACCTTC.

The chain couples TRBV7-8 to TRBJ1-1, with D maybe TRBD1 (5 bases). The CDR3 has 16 amino acids. Per the germline V gene, CDR1 is SGHVS and CDR2 is FQNEAQ. The V and J ends lost 0 bases and 10 bases respectively, with 21 bases between them. CDR3 bases: TGTGCCAGCAGCTTAGCGAAGCGGGTAGGGGTGAAAGGAGCTTTCTTT. It codes for CASSLAKRVGVKGAFF.

This clonotype was seen ten or more times. V gene TRBV28 combines with J gene TRBJ2-6; TRBD2 is a possible D gene (7 bases). The germline V and J ends were trimmed by 8 bases and 4 bases, with 18 bases remaining between them. The germline CDR1 and CDR2 sequences are MDHEN and SYDVKM. The CDR3 covers 16 residues. In nucleotides, the CDR3 is TGTGCCAGCCGGCCCACCGGGGGGCTCGGGGCCAACGTCCTGACTTTC. Its translation: CASRPTGGLGANVLTF.

This clonotype was detected many times. The V gene is TRBV5-1, the J gene TRBJ2-5; D perhaps matches TRBD1 (5 bases). CDR1 and CDR2 (germline): SGHRS, YFSETQ. V was trimmed by 0 bases and J by 5 bases, leaving 8 bases between them. The CDR3 is 13 amino acids. CDR3 region: CASSLEGRETQYF. CDR3 nucleotides: TGCGCCAGCAGCTTGGAGGGGCGGGAGACCCAGTACTTC.

The chain is built from TRBV7-9 and TRBJ2-6; no reliable D call. Germline V gives CDR1 SEHNR, CDR2 FQNEAQ (reference sequence). The CDR3 is made up of 14 amino acids. Trimming took off 8 bases at V and 0 bases at J, with 8 bases between the two ends. For the CDR3, the DNA is TGTGCCAGCTCCGGAAGCTCTGGGGCCAACGTCCTGACTTTC. Translating it yields CASSGSSGANVLTF.

A remark on this clonotype: A much larger clonotype is one base distant, so this may be a read error. The chain links TRBV10-3 to TRBJ1-4; D is unresolved. CDR1 and CDR2 from the germline V gene are ENHRY and SYGVKD. CDR3 length: 14 residues. The CDR3 DNA follows: TGTGCCATCAGAAGCCCGAACGATAATGAAGAACTGTTTTTT. The encoded protein is CAIRSPNDNEELFF.

This clonotype was seen ten or more times. The rearrangement links TRBV20-1 to TRBJ2-1; 10 bases are a match to TRBD2. Germline lookup yields CDR1 DFQATT and CDR2 SNEGSKA (reference sequence). Trimming at V came to 3 bases and at J to 6 bases, leaving 5 bases not matched to a gene. CDR3 length: 14 amino acids. The CDR3 coding sequence is TGCAGTGCTAGGGAAAGCGGGGGGGCCAATGAGCAGTTCTTC. Its translation is CSARESGGANEQFF.

This clonotype showed up many times. The chain uses TRBV24-1 and TRBJ2-2, with D possibly TRBD2 on 6 matching bases. This CDR3 comprises 14 residues. Deletions cut 10 bases from V and 2 bases from J, with 13 bases between. CDR1 and CDR2 (germline): KGHDR, SFDVKD. CDR3 DNA: TGTGCCACAACCCCTAGCGATAACACCGGGGAGCTGTTTTTT. Translating it yields CATTPSDNTGELFF.

This clonotype was seen repeatedly, ten times or more. The V and J genes are TRBV3-1 and TRBJ1-5; the D is unclear. V was cut by 2 bases and J by 3 bases, with 8 bases left in between. Germline V CDR1 and CDR2: LGHDT, YNNKEL (reference sequence). The CDR3 contains 14 residues. CDR3 DNA: TGTGCCAGCAGCCAATCGGGATACAATCAGCCCCAGCATTTT. Amino acids: CASSQSGYNQPQHF.

This clonotype was seen at least ten times. J is TRBJ2-1 and V is TRBV7-2; 7 nucleotides line up with TRBD1. Germline V gene data show CDR1 as SGHTA and CDR2 as FQGNSA. The CDR3 length is 16 residues. Trimming at V came to 3 bases and at J to 2 bases, leaving 7 bases not matched to a gene. The CDR3: CASSLSTGAPYNEQFF. In DNA form, the CDR3 reads TGTGCCAGCAGCTTGTCCACAGGGGCCCCCTACAATGAGCAGTTCTTC.

This clonotype came up many times. The chain carries TRBV29-1 and TRBJ1-1, with D possibly TRBD1 on 5 matching bases. V lost 5 bases and J 1 base, leaving 8 bases between the germline ends. Germline V lookup: CDR1 SQVTM, CDR2 ANQGSEA. CDR3 length: 12 amino acids. The CDR3 spells CSVPGPNTEAFF. In DNA, the CDR3 is TGCAGCGTTCCGGGGCCGAACACTGAAGCTTTCTTT.

This clonotype was recorded a few times. This sequence joins TRBV7-9 and TRBJ2-3, with TRBD1 identical over 10 bases. Germline CDR1 reads SEHNR; CDR2 reads FQNEAQ (reference sequence). V lost 3 bases, J lost 3 bases, and 6 bases stayed unmatched. This CDR3 region has 16 residues. The CDR3 spells CASSLTGGRSTDTQYF. The DNA for the CDR3 is TGTGCCAGCAGCTTGACAGGGGGCAGGAGTACAGATACGCAGTATTTT.

This clonotype was counted at least ten times. The chain uses TRBV7-9 and TRBJ2-1; D ambiguous. The CDR3 is 11 residues long. Between the trimmed V and J ends, which lost 6 bases and 6 bases, there was a span of 6 bases. Germline CDR1 and CDR2: SEHNR and FQNEAQ (reference sequence). The CDR3 is CASRPRNEQFF. The CDR3 region has the DNA TGTGCCAGCAGACCCCGCAATGAGCAGTTCTTC.

This clonotype has a single count. With a much larger clone just one base away, this may be a read error. The gene calls are TRBV5-1 and TRBJ2-5, with D perhaps being TRBD1 or TRBD2 (5 bases each). From germline, CDR1 is SGHRS and CDR2 YFSETQ. The CDR3 is made up of 17 amino acids. The CDR3 loop is CSSSEGSGTVLLGDQYF. CDR3 sequence (DNA): TGCTCCAGCAGCGAGGGATCCGGGACGGTGCTACTCGGTGACCAGTACTTC.

This clonotype was found many times. V is TRBV20-1 and J is TRBJ2-1; no firm D call. V was clipped by 2 bases and J by 7 bases, with 12 bases between them. The germline V gene encodes CDR1 DFQATT and CDR2 SNEGSKA (reference sequence). CDR3 length: 13 residues. The CDR3 sequence is CSARNNWGNEQFF. The CDR3 DNA sequence: TGCAGTGCTAGAAATAACTGGGGTAATGAGCAGTTCTTC.

The chain joins TRBV7-9 to TRBJ2-3, with D unclear. Germline lookup yields CDR1 SEHNR and CDR2 FQNEAQ (reference sequence). V was clipped by 11 bases and J by 0 bases, with 15 bases between them. The CDR3 spans 14 residues. This CDR3 reads CAGKDFFSTDTQYF. The CDR3 bases are TGTGCCGGCAAAGACTTCTTCAGCACAGATACGCAGTATTTT.

The genes are TRBV5-1 and TRBJ1-1; D not resolved. V was cut by 5 bases and J by 0 bases, with 17 bases left in between. There are 16 residues in the CDR3. Germline values: CDR1 SGHRS, CDR2 YFSETQ. The CDR3, as DNA: TGCGCCAGCAGACCTATCAGTGGGTTTATGAACACTGAAGCTTTCTTT. This sequence encodes CASRPISGFMNTEAFF.

This clonotype was observed at least ten times. The V gene is TRBV28, the J gene TRBJ1-2; 8 nucleotides line up with TRBD1. The CDR3 has 14 residues. Germline CDR1 and CDR2: MDHEN and SYDVKM. The junction had 5 bases not matched to a gene; V was cut back by 6 bases and J by 2 bases. CDR3 loop: CASRNPGGNYGYTF. In DNA form, the CDR3 reads TGTGCCAGCAGAAACCCAGGGGGCAACTATGGCTACACCTTC.

The sample holds many counts of this clonotype. This CDR3 is CASSLVVHNEQFF. The DNA for the CDR3 is TGTGCCAGCAGCTTAGTGGTCCACAATGAGCAGTTCTTC. The chain combines TRBV7-2 with TRBJ2-1; D remains unclear. CDR3 length: 13 residues. Trimming removed 1 base from V and 5 bases from J, with 6 bases in between. CDR1 and CDR2 (germline): SGHTA, FQGNSA.

There are many counts of this clonotype. The V gene is TRBV7-9, the J gene TRBJ2-5, with D possibly TRBD2 on 5 matching bases. The germline V gene encodes CDR1 SEHNR and CDR2 FQNEAQ (reference sequence). V lost 3 bases and J lost 2, with 13 bases in between. The length of the CDR3 is 15 residues. CDR3 sequence reads: CASSFEGPNQETQYF. The CDR3 DNA follows: TGTGCCAGCAGCTTCGAGGGTCCAAATCAAGAGACCCAGTACTTC.

This clonotype was recorded a few times. This chain links TRBV12-3 or TRBV12-4 with TRBJ1-4; no reliable D call. With 3 bases removed from V and 10 bases from J, the gap between germline ends came to 18 bases. The CDR3 has 15 residues. The CDR3 nucleotides read TGTGCCAGCAGTTTTTTGTTGGCCCGCGACGGAAAACTGTTTTTT. It specifies CASSFLLARDGKLFF.